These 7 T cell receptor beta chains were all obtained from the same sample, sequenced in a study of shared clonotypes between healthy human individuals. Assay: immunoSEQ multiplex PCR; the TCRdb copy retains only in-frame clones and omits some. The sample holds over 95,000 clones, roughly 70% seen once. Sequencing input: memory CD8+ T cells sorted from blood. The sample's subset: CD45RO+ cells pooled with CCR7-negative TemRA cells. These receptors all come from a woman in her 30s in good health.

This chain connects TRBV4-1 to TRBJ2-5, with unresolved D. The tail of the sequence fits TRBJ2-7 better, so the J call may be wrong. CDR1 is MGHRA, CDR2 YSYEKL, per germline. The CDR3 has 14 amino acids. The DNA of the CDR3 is TGCGCCAGCAGCCATGAACGTTTTACAAACGAGCAGTACTTC. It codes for CASSHERFTNEQYF.

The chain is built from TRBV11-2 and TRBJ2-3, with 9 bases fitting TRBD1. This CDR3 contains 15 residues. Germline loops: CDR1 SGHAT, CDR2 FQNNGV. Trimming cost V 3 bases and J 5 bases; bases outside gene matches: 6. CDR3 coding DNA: TGTGCCAGCAGCTTTGGGGGACAGGGTGTAGATACGCAGTATTTT. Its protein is CASSFGGQGVDTQYF.

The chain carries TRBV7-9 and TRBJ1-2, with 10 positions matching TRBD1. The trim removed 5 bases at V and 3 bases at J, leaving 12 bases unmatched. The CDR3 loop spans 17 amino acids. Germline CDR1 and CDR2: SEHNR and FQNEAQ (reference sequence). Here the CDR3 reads CASSATRQGAEDYGYTF. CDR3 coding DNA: TGTGCCAGCAGCGCCACAAGACAGGGGGCTGAGGACTATGGCTACACCTTC.

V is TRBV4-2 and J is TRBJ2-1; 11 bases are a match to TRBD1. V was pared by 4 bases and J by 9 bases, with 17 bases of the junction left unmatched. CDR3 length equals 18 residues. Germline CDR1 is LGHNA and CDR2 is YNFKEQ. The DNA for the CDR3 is TGTGCCAGCAGCCGAAAAGGACCCGGGACAGGGGGACCGAGTGAGCAGTTCTTC. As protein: CASSRKGPGTGGPSEQFF.

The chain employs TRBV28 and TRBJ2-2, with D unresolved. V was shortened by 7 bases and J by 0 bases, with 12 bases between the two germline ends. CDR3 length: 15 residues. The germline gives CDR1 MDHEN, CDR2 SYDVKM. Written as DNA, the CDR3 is TGTGCCAGCACGACGGAGTATACGAACACCGGGGAGCTGTTTTTT. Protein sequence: CASTTEYTNTGELFF.

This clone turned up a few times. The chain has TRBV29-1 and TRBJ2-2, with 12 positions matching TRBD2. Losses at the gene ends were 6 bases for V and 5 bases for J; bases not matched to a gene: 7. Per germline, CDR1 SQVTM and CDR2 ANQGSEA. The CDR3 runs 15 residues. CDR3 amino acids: CSVILAGGLTGELFF. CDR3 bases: TGCAGCGTGATACTAGCGGGAGGTCTAACCGGGGAGCTGTTTTTT.

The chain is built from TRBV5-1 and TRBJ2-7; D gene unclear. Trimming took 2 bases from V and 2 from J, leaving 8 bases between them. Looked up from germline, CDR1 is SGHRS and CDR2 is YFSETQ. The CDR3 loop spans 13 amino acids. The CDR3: CASSFGRTYEQYF. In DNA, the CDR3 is TGCGCCAGCAGCTTCGGACGAACCTACGAGCAGTACTTC.